The clone carrying this T cell receptor beta chain occurred a few times. Its antigen is still unknown. The data belong to a study of T cell repertoires in cytomegalovirus infection. Study in general: Both recently identified HLA-C-restricted and well-studied HLA-B-restricted CMV epitopes were used in the study. Matching HLA type, along with CMV infection, was indicated by public TCR beta signatures.

Overall study findings and caveats: Dominating the ex vivo response were TCR beta clonotypes that were CMV-specific and HLA-C-restricted.

A single record per CDR3 protein comes from TCRdb applying MiXCR to the reads. In the table there are about 900,000 distinct CDR3 sequences, around 30% of which are singletons. The CDR3 covers 15 residues. V lost 0 bases and J 1 base, leaving 9 bases between the germline ends. From germline, CDR1 is LGHNA and CDR2 YSLEER. Sequences were derived from cultured CD8+ T cells from PBMCs, sampled from culture after CMV antigen stimulation. This rearrangement joins TRBV4-3 to TRBJ2-5, with D possibly matching TRBD1 (6 bases). The TCR was taken from a human donor in good health (CMV status not recorded). Some clones in this sample may be carry-over from other donors' samples. The CDR3 DNA is TGCGCCAGCAGCCAAGAAAGGGGGACCCAAGAGACCCAGTACTTC. This translates into CASSQERGTQETQYF.